The 21 T cell receptor beta chains given below trace back to one sample, sequenced in a study of blood T cell repertoires in COVID-19. Here immunoSEQ multiplex PCR was the method, and the copy in TCRdb shows in-frame clones only, minus some. Here the sample spans under 300,000 clones, over 70% being singletons. Sample: peripheral blood. The receptors stem from a man older than 75 with acute or convalescent COVID-19.

The chain has TRBV3-1 (or the pseudogene TRBV3-2) and TRBJ2-6; D uncertain. The CDR3 covers 15 residues. The germline V and J ends were trimmed by 4 bases and 0 bases, with 7 bases remaining between them. Germline lookup yields CDR1 LGHDT and CDR2 YNNKEL (reference sequence). CDR3 sequence: CASSLQYSGANVLTF. The DNA for the CDR3 is TGTGCCAGCAGCCTACAGTACTCTGGGGCCAACGTCCTGACTTTC.

The rearrangement uses TRBV3-1 (or the pseudogene TRBV3-2) and TRBJ2-7, with TRBD2 identical over 7 bases. The CDR3 sequence is 14 residues long. Trimming removed 3 bases from V and 4 bases from J; junction bases left unmatched: 6. The germline V gene encodes CDR1 LGHDT and CDR2 YNNKEL (reference sequence). CDR3 bases: TGTGCCAGCAGCCAGGGGGAGGGGTTGTACGAGCAGTACTTC. It specifies CASSQGEGLYEQYF.

This clone appeared a few times. The chain employs TRBV18 and TRBJ1-1; TRBD1 agrees at 10 bases. V dropped 3 bases and J dropped 5; count of bases not matched to a gene: 0. CDR1 KGHSH and CDR2 LQKENI come from the germline V gene. The CDR3 has 13 residues. The CDR3 DNA reads as TGTGCCAGCTCACCGGACAGGGGGACTGAAGCTTTCTTT. Residues: CASSPDRGTEAFF. Together with reference TRBV18 and TRBJ1-1, the CDR3 gives the full variable domain: NAGVMQNPRHLVRRRGQEARLRCSPMKGHSHVYWYRQLPEEGLKFMVYLQKENIIDESGMPKERFSAEFPKEGPSILRIQQVVRGDSAAYFCASSPDRGTEAFFGQGTRLTVV.

The chain couples TRBV3-1 (or the pseudogene TRBV3-2) to TRBJ1-4, with a tentative D call TRBD1 (5 bases). Trimming cost V 4 bases and J 6 bases, with 12 bases left between them. CDR1 LGHDT and CDR2 YNNKEL come from the germline V gene (reference sequence). This CDR3 has 14 residues. The CDR3 sequence is CASSLRGGDEKLFF. DNA for the CDR3: TGTGCCAGCAGCCTTAGGGGCGGGGATGAAAAACTGTTTTTT.

The J gene is TRBJ2-5, the V gene TRBV6-1; TRBD1 aligns across 8 bases. The V gene end was trimmed by 1 base and the J gene end by 4 bases; junction bases not matched to a gene: 8. Germline V gene lookup returns CDR1 MNHNS and CDR2 SASEGT. The CDR3 spans 16 residues. The CDR3 reads CASSEDRAGGTETQYF. The CDR3 DNA is TGTGCCAGCAGTGAAGATAGGGCAGGGGGCACAGAGACCCAGTACTTC.

The chain links TRBV28 to TRBJ2-7; maybe TRBD2 (5 bases). CDR1 and CDR2 from the germline V gene are MDHEN and SYDVKM. V was cut by 8 bases and J by 9 bases, with 11 bases left in between. The CDR3 loop spans 10 amino acids. DNA of the CDR3: TGTGCCAGCGGGCTAGCTCCGCAGTACTTC. Protein product: CASGLAPQYF.

This clone was counted a single time. V usage is TRBV11-2 and J usage is TRBJ1-1, with a weak D call TRBD1 (6 bases). V was trimmed by 0 bases and J by 1 base, leaving 12 bases between them. CDR1 and CDR2 from the germline V gene are SGHAT and FQNNGV. This CDR3 has 16 residues. In DNA form, the CDR3 reads TGTGCCAGCAGCTTAGAAGGGGGTCCCAGGAACACTGAAGCTTTCTTT. Translating it yields CASSLEGGPRNTEAFF.

The rearrangement joins TRBV6-5 to TRBJ2-7, with a weak D call TRBD1 (5 bases). With 6 bases removed from V and 4 bases from J, the gap between germline ends came to 10 bases. The CDR3 runs 12 residues. The germline V gene has CDR1 MNHEY and CDR2 SVGAGI. CDR3 DNA: TGTGCCAGCAGCCCCTCAGGGTACGAGCAGTACTTC. This translates into CASSPSGYEQYF.

With regard to this clone: Other DNA sequences within the sample encode an identical CDR3. This sequence joins TRBV2 and TRBJ2-5; D possibly corresponds to TRBD1 (5 bases). CDR1 and CDR2 from the germline V gene are SNHLY and FYNNEI. The CDR3 runs 14 residues. The V end was cut by 3 bases, the J end by 1 base, with 9 bases between. CDR3 region: CASSDRTGQETQYF. Here the CDR3 DNA reads TGTGCCAGCAGTGACAGAACAGGCCAAGAGACCCAGTACTTC. Complete variable domain (other parts from reference TRBV2 and TRBJ2-5): EPEVTQTPSHQVTQMGQEVILRCVPISNHLYFYWYRQILGQKVEFLVSFYNNEISEKSEIFDDQFSVERPDGSNFTLKIRSTKLEDSAMYFCASSDRTGQETQYFGPGTRLLVL.

This clone was recorded once. This chain uses TRBV7-2 with TRBJ2-3; perhaps TRBD2 as D (5 bases). The germline CDR1 and CDR2 sequences are SGHTA and FQGNSA. V shed 5 bases and J shed 2 bases, with 8 bases lying between them. The CDR3 loop spans 13 amino acids. CDR3 region: CASSPGNTDTQYF. As DNA, the CDR3 is TGTGCCAGCAGCCCGGGGAACACAGATACGCAGTATTTT.

V usage is TRBV6-5 and J usage is TRBJ2-1; 9 bases map to TRBD2. This CDR3 has 15 residues. After removal of 6 bases from V and 2 bases from J, the junction contained 5 bases not matched to a gene. Germline V gene lookup returns CDR1 MNHEY and CDR2 SVGAGI. The DNA for the CDR3 is TGTGCCAGCAGCGCGACTAGCGGAACCTACAATGAGCAGTTCTTC. Amino acids: CASSATSGTYNEQFF.

This clone has only a few counts. V usage is TRBV2 and J usage is TRBJ2-7; D remains unclear. Between the trimmed V and J ends, which lost 7 bases and 2 bases, there was a span of 12 bases. The CDR3 extends over 13 amino acids. CDR1 and CDR2 (germline): SNHLY, FYNNEI. CDR3 residues: CASKQQSTYEQYF. DNA of the CDR3: TGTGCCAGCAAGCAACAGAGTACCTACGAGCAGTACTTC.

The gene calls are TRBV6-1 and TRBJ1-2, with a possible D match to TRBD1 (5 bases). V was cut by 2 bases and J by 8 bases, with 18 bases left in between. This CDR3 is 15 amino acids long. Per the germline V gene, CDR1 is MNHNS and CDR2 is SASEGT. CDR3 region: CASSEFRASSWGYTF. The CDR3 DNA follows: TGTGCCAGCAGTGAATTCAGGGCCTCTTCTTGGGGCTACACCTTC.

This chain uses TRBV28 with TRBJ1-5; a weak D match, TRBD1 (5 bases). The CDR3 is 18 amino acids. V gave up 4 bases and J gave up 4 bases, with 23 bases separating them. CDR1 MDHEN and CDR2 SYDVKM come from the germline V gene. The CDR3 DNA is TGTGCCAGCAGTTCCAGGAGACTTGGGGCCGGTCCGAATCAGCCCCAGCATTTT. Translating gives CASSSRRLGAGPNQPQHF.

This clone has only one observation. This chain connects TRBV7-9 to TRBJ2-1; 10 bases match TRBD2. This CDR3 comprises 13 residues. V trimming: 11 bases; J trimming: 7 bases; junction bases outside the gene matches: 8. Germline V gene lookup returns CDR1 SEHNR and CDR2 FQNEAQ (reference sequence). CDR3 nucleotides: TGTGCCTTTCTAGCGGGAGTGGGGAATGAGCAGTTCTTC. It specifies CAFLAGVGNEQFF.

CDR3 coding DNA: TGTGCCAGCAGCACTCCGGGACAGGGGGCTCTACCCCACTCCTACGAGCAGTACTTC. It codes for CASSTPGQGALPHSYEQYF. The chain is built from TRBV21-1 and TRBJ2-7; the table names TRBD1, a call not compared with the DNA. TRBV21-1 is termed a pseudogene. CDR3 length equals 19 residues.

This chain connects TRBV4-2 to TRBJ2-1; possibly TRBD1 for D (6 bases). The length of the CDR3 is 21 residues. The ends were cut back, 4 bases at V and 2 bases at J, with 30 bases in the middle. Per the germline V gene, CDR1 is LGHNA and CDR2 is YNFKEQ. The CDR3 loop reads CASSRTVGDRGSRGPYNEQFF. Written as DNA, the CDR3 is TGTGCCAGCAGCCGAACTGTGGGTGATCGTGGCAGCAGGGGACCCTACAATGAGCAGTTCTTC.

The rearrangement uses TRBV10-3 and TRBJ2-7; 8 bases agree with TRBD2. Germline trimming cut 3 bases from V and 2 bases from J; bases unmatched to any gene: 9. Per germline, CDR1 ENHRY and CDR2 SYGVKD. This CDR3 spans 16 amino acids. The CDR3 reads CAISDTTEAGAYEQYF. CDR3 nucleotide sequence: TGTGCCATCAGTGATACAACTGAAGCGGGGGCCTACGAGCAGTACTTC.

This sequence joins TRBV5-1 and TRBJ2-3; TRBD2 aligns across 13 bases. V dropped 2 bases and J dropped 1; count of bases not matched to a gene: 1. The CDR3 runs to 16 residues. Germline lookup yields CDR1 SGHRS and CDR2 YFSETQ. CDR3 residues: CASSFGLAGGTDTQYF. In DNA form, the CDR3 reads TGCGCCAGCAGCTTTGGACTAGCGGGGGGCACAGATACGCAGTATTTT.

The chain has TRBV28 and TRBJ2-7; tentatively, D is TRBD2 (5 bases). Trimming cost V 6 bases and J 7 bases, with 22 bases left between them. This CDR3 region has 15 residues. CDR1 is MDHEN and CDR2 is SYDVKM in the germline V gene. The CDR3 nucleotides read TGTGCCAGCAGCACTTCCGGGTCCCCGGGGAAAGAGCAGTACTTC. Translated: CASSTSGSPGKEQYF.

This clone has a handful of counts. The gene calls are TRBV9 and TRBJ1-1; D gene unclear. The CDR3 covers 15 residues. Trimming pared 3 bases from V and 0 bases from J, leaving 12 bases between. Germline V gives CDR1 SGDLS, CDR2 YYNGEE. CDR3 sequence: CASSALDLVNTEAFF. The CDR3 DNA sequence: TGTGCCAGCAGCGCGCTAGATTTAGTGAACACTGAAGCTTTCTTT.